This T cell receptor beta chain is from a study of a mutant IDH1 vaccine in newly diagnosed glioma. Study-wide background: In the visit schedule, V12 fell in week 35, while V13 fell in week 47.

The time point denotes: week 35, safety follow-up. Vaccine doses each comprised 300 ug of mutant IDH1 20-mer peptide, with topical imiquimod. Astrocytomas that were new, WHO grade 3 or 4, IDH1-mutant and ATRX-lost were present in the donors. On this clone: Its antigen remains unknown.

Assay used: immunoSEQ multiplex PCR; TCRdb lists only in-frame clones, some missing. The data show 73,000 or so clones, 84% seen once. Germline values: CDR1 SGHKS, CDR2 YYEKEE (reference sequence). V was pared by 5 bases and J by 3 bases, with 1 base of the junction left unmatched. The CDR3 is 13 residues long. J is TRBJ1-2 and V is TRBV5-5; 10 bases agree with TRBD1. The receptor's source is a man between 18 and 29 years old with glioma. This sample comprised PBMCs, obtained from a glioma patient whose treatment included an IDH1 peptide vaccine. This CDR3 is CASRDRGDYGYTF. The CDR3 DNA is TGTGCCAGCAGGGACAGGGGGGACTATGGCTACACCTTC.